These T cell receptor beta chains were read from a single sample in a study of identical twins. Each CDR3 protein gets one entry after TCRdb re-called the 5' RACE reads with MiXCR. There are under 1 million distinct CDR3 sequences in the sample; roughly 12% occur only once, and around 1.6% lies in the top ten. The same data also contributed to another study, on yellow fever vaccine responses in identical twins.

The sample taken for sequencing was PBMCs. These receptor sequences come from a woman between 18 and 30 years old in good health. Each CDR3 is given with its conserved first and last residue. D genes are given only for firm matches. Some rows have no size entry. The others give once, few or many, or a class for an expanded clone.

clone_size | j_call | d_call | v_call | cdr3_nt | cdr3_aa
NA | TRBJ2-1 | NA | TRBV5-6 | TGTGCCAGCAGCTTGGTGAGGGGCGCTGCCAATGAGCAGTTCTTC | CASSLVRGAANEQFF
NA | TRBJ2-3 | TRBD1 | TRBV4-1 | TGCGCCAGCAGCCAAAGTAGCCGGGACAGCACGCAGTATTTT | CASSQSSRDSTQYF
few | TRBJ1-2 | TRBD1 | TRBV5-1 | TGCGCCAGCAGCCAAACCGGGACAGAGCAAAATGGCTACACCTTC | CASSQTGTEQNGYTF
many | TRBJ1-2 | NA | TRBV20-1 | TGCAGTGCACCAGGGAACTATGGCTACACCTTC | CSAPGNYGYTF
many | TRBJ2-1 | TRBD2 | TRBV7-9 | TGTGCCAGCAGCTTACACGCGGGGGGGCCCTACAATGAGCAGTTCTTC | CASSLHAGGPYNEQFF
NA | TRBJ2-3 | TRBD2 | TRBV20-1 | TGCAGTGCTATCAAACCCCCGGGACTAGCGGGGTGGGATACGCAGTATTTT | CSAIKPPGLAGWDTQYF
NA | TRBJ2-1 | TRBD2 | TRBV5-1 | TGCGCCAGCAGCTTGGCGAGCGGGGCCAACAATGAGCAGTTCTTC | CASSLASGANNEQFF
many | TRBJ2-1 | NA | TRBV6-1 | TGTGCCAGCAGTGGACAGAGTAATAGGGTACCTGAGCAGTTCTTC | CASSGQSNRVPEQFF
few | TRBJ2-3 | NA | TRBV10-2 | TGCGCCAGCAGTGAGCAGTTGATCACAGATACGCAGTATTTT | CASSEQLITDTQYF
many | TRBJ2-1 | TRBD1 | TRBV10-3 | TGTGCCATCAGTGAAACCGGGACAGGGGTGAGCGATGAGCAGTTCTTC | CAISETGTGVSDEQFF
few | TRBJ2-7 | TRBD2 | TRBV19 | TGTGCCAGTAGTCCCAAGACTAGCGGGAGTTACGAGCAGTACTTC | CASSPKTSGSYEQYF
NA | TRBJ1-1 | NA | TRBV5-1 | TGCGCCAGCAGCGTCCTTACGAGCGGAGGGAACACTGAAGCTTTCTTT | CASSVLTSGGNTEAFF
NA | TRBJ2-1 | TRBD1 | TRBV27 | TGTGCCGTACTTAGTCGGGACAGGGGTAATGAGCAGTTCTTC | CAVLSRDRGNEQFF
few | TRBJ2-1 | NA | TRBV11-3 | TGTGCCAGCAGCCCATCACGGGGTGAGCAGTTCTTC | CASSPSRGEQFF
NA | TRBJ2-7 | NA | TRBV5-1 | TGCGCCAGCAGCGAGGGACATACCCGTGGCTACGAGCAGTACTTC | CASSEGHTRGYEQYF
few | TRBJ2-3 | NA | TRBV6-2/TRBV6-3 | TGTGCCAGCAGTACCTACGGGAGACTAGGGACAGATACGCAGTATTTT | CASSTYGRLGTDTQYF
NA | TRBJ2-3 | TRBD2 | TRBV20-1 | TGCAGTGCTAGAGGGGTCGGGACTAGCGTACATCCCACAGATACGCAGTATTTT | CSARGVGTSVHPTDTQYF
many | TRBJ1-3 | TRBD1 | TRBV12-3/TRBV12-4 | TGTGCCAGCAGCACCGGGACAGGGAACACCATATATTTT | CASSTGTGNTIYF